These 13 T cell receptor beta chains were all obtained from the same sample, sequenced in a study of blood T cell repertoires in COVID-19. Method: immunoSEQ multiplex PCR; TCRdb's copy keeps in-frame clones and lacks some. The profile shows fewer than 30,000 clones, approximately 94% of them singletons. Specimen: peripheral blood. These TCRs come from a human donor in a cohort sampled during active COVID-19.

The CDR3 DNA reads as TGTGCCATCAGTAGACAGGGGGGCACCGGGGAGCTGTTTTTT. Its protein product is CAISRQGGTGELFF. The chain recombines TRBV10-3 with TRBJ2-2, with 9 nucleotides matching TRBD1. The germline V gene encodes CDR1 ENHRY and CDR2 SYGVKD. The CDR3 totals 14 residues. J gave up 4 bases and V 5 bases, and 2 bases lay outside the gene matches.

The V gene is TRBV15, the J gene TRBJ1-5; D is possibly TRBD1 (5 bases). CDR1 LNHNV and CDR2 YYDKDF come from the germline V gene (reference sequence). Trimming removed 0 bases at V and 1 base at J, with 10 bases between. CDR3 size: 16 residues. CDR3 sequence (DNA): TGTGCCACCAGCAGAGAGGACATATCAAGCAATCAGCCCCAGCATTTT. It is translated as CATSREDISSNQPQHF.

V gene TRBV28 combines with J gene TRBJ1-4; 9 bases fit TRBD1. The V gene end was trimmed by 3 bases and the J gene end by 1 base; junction bases not matched to a gene: 6. Looked up from germline, CDR1 is MDHEN and CDR2 is SYDVKM. This CDR3 has 17 residues. The CDR3: CASSFGDRAGTNEKLFF. Written as DNA, the CDR3 is TGTGCCAGCAGTTTTGGGGACAGGGCCGGAACTAATGAAAAACTGTTTTTT.

This clone was detected a few times. This chain uses TRBV7-9 with TRBJ1-5; D might be TRBD1 (6 bases). This CDR3 region has 14 residues. From germline, CDR1 is SEHNR and CDR2 FQNEAQ (reference sequence). Trimming shortened V by 7 bases and J by 4 bases, and 14 bases separated the two germline ends. For the CDR3, the DNA is TGTGCCAGCACCCATTCGACAGGAAATCAGCCCCAGCATTTT. It specifies CASTHSTGNQPQHF.

The J gene is TRBJ2-1, the V gene TRBV18; 7 nucleotides line up with TRBD1. V shed 8 bases, J shed 0 bases, and the junction held 7 bases outside the gene matches. Germline V gene data show CDR1 as KGHSH and CDR2 as LQKENI. The CDR3 spans 15 residues. CDR3 residues: CASQRQGSSYNEQFF. In nucleotides, the CDR3 is TGTGCCAGCCAGCGACAGGGCAGCTCCTACAATGAGCAGTTCTTC.

The V and J genes are TRBV5-6 and TRBJ2-1; D perhaps matches TRBD2 (5 bases). The V end was cut by 4 bases, the J end by 9 bases, with 14 bases between. In germline, CDR1 is SGHDT, CDR2 YYEEEE. This CDR3 region has 13 residues. CDR3 sequence reads: CASSPNSAGEQFF. DNA for the CDR3: TGTGCCAGCAGCCCTAATAGCGCCGGTGAGCAGTTCTTC.

V gene TRBV5-4 combines with J gene TRBJ2-7, with 9 bases aligning to TRBD1. J was trimmed by 5 bases and V by 9 bases; bases with no gene match: 12. CDR3 length: 14 residues. Germline V lookup: CDR1 SGHNT, CDR2 YYREEE (reference sequence). The CDR3 protein is CATQTGTGNNEQYF. The CDR3 DNA reads as TGTGCCACACAAACCGGGACAGGGAACAACGAGCAGTACTTC.

In nucleotides, the CDR3 is TGTGCCAGCAGTTCGATGGGCAGGGCCTACGAGCAGTACTTC. As protein: CASSSMGRAYEQYF. The J gene is TRBJ2-7, the V gene TRBV27, with D maybe TRBD1 (5 bases). V was pared by 4 bases and J by 2 bases, with 12 bases between. Germline CDR1 is MNHEY and CDR2 is SMNVEV (reference sequence). The CDR3 has 14 amino acids.

The chain employs TRBV27 and TRBJ1-6, with D tentatively TRBD1 (6 bases). The germline gives CDR1 MNHEY, CDR2 SMNVEV (reference sequence). The CDR3 has 15 amino acids. V was trimmed by 1 base and J by 5 bases, leaving 9 bases between them. The CDR3 is CASSLFRTDNSPLHF. CDR3 in DNA: TGTGCCAGCAGTTTATTCAGGACAGATAATTCACCCCTCCACTTT.

V and J are TRBV11-2 and TRBJ2-7, with D possibly matching TRBD1 (6 bases). The CDR3 runs to 15 residues. The germline CDR1 and CDR2 sequences are SGHAT and FQNNGV. Trimming cost V 2 bases and J 5 bases, with 16 bases left between them. Here the CDR3 reads CASSLIPGTKNEQYF. CDR3 DNA: TGTGCCAGCAGCTTAATCCCCGGGACAAAAAACGAGCAGTACTTC.

V gene TRBV19 combines with J gene TRBJ1-2, with a possible D match to TRBD1 (6 bases). The germline V gene encodes CDR1 LNHDA and CDR2 SQIVND (reference sequence). The V end was cut by 6 bases, the J end by 4 bases, with 30 bases between. This CDR3 region has 19 residues. The CDR3 loop is CASSPVKGPDRQASYGYTF. Written as DNA, the CDR3 is TGTGCCAGTAGCCCCGTGAAGGGGCCCGATCGACAGGCGAGCTATGGCTACACCTTC.

This clone was seen only a few times. The chain joins TRBV6-2 or TRBV6-3 to TRBJ1-5; 8 bases map to TRBD1. J was trimmed by 2 bases and V by 4 bases; bases with no gene match: 1. This CDR3 is 14 amino acids long. Germline assignment: CDR1 MNHEY and CDR2 SVGEGT. CDR3 amino acids: CASSWGQGNQPQHF. CDR3 bases: TGTGCCAGCAGTTGGGGACAGGGCAATCAGCCCCAGCATTTT.

The rearrangement uses TRBV24-1 and TRBJ2-2, with TRBD1 matching 8 bases. CDR3 length equals 19 residues. Per germline, CDR1 KGHDR and CDR2 SFDVKD. Germline trimming cut 2 bases from V and 2 bases from J; bases unmatched to any gene: 12. In DNA form, the CDR3 reads TGTGCCACCAGTGATTCCCTTTCAGACAGGGGTAGAAACACCGGGGAGCTGTTTTTT. Amino acid sequence: CATSDSLSDRGRNTGELFF.